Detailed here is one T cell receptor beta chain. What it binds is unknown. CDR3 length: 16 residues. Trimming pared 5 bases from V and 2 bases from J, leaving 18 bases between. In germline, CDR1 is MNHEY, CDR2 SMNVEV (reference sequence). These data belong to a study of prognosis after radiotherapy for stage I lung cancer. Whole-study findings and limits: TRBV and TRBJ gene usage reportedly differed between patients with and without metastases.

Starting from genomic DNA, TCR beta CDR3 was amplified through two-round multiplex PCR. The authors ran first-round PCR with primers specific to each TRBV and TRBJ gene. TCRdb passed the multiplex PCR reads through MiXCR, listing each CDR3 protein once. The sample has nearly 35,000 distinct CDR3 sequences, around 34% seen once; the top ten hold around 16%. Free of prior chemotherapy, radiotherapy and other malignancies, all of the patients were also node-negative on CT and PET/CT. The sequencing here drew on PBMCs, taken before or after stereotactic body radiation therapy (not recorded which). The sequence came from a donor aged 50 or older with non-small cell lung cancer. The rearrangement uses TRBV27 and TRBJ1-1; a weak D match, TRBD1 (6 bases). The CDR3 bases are TGTGCCAGCAGTCCCTCTACAGGGAACATTAACACTGAAGCTTTCTTT. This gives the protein CASSPSTGNINTEAFF.